This T cell receptor (beta chain) came from a study of post-analysis software for immune sequencing data. Study-wide context: There were relapsing-remitting, secondary progressive and progressive-relapsing multiple sclerosis among the disease courses included.

The CDR3 is 13 amino acids. The V and J ends lost 4 bases and 7 bases, in that order; junction bases with no gene match: 6. Germline CDR1 and CDR2: SGHRS and YFSETQ. On this clonotype: Its antigen is still unknown.

Each TCR beta cDNA library carried unique molecular identifiers. TCRdb used MiXCR to reprocess the PCR reads, holding one entry per CDR3 protein. Of more than 450,000 distinct CDR3 sequences in the sample, 44% are singletons; the top ten hold about 1.8%. Broader study findings: With TRBV5-6, TRBV5-1 and TRBV20-1 included, 5 or 6 TRBV segments were more frequent in patients than in controls.

V usage is TRBV5-1 and J usage is TRBJ1-2, with 8 bases fitting TRBD1. Material for sequencing was blood. The sequence was obtained from a girl between 5 and 17 years old with multiple sclerosis. CDR3 nucleotide sequence: TGCGCCAGCAGCCCGGGACAGGAGTTTGGCTACACCTTC. Translated, it gives CASSPGQEFGYTF.